This T cell receptor beta chain came from a study of T cell responses to AZD1222 COVID-19 vaccine. Study-wide findings and caveats: Nearly half of spike-specific TCRs reportedly target variant regions that are unmutated in the B.1.351 and B.1.1.7 variants. White British people made up most donors, females outnumbered males, and clonal diversity was possibly underestimated. Spike-specific TCR repertoires showed rising breadth and depth after two AZD1222 doses.

Notes on this clone: Its antigen is not identified.

The ends were cut back, 3 bases at V and 1 base at J, with 9 bases in the middle. The CDR3 sequence is 14 residues long. Germline V lookup: CDR1 SNHLY, CDR2 FYNNEI. Data came from immunoSEQ multiplex PCR; TCRdb stores just in-frame clones and leaves some out. The sample lists approximately 100,000 clones, about 90% seen once, with 15% to 20% in the top ten. The source is an adult in good health. Source: peripheral blood, taken on day 0 of AZD1222 vaccination. V gene TRBV2 combines with J gene TRBJ2-5, with D possibly matching TRBD1 (6 bases). CDR3 coding DNA: TGTGCCAGCAGTGACGGCAGGGGCCAAGAGACCCAGTACTTC. As protein: CASSDGRGQETQYF.